This TCR beta chain was found in a study of CD8 T cells in ankylosing spondylitis. Study-level points and caveats: The clones that were linked to disease were reported to be significantly enriched in matched synovial fluid samples from ankylosing spondylitis patients. CD8+ disease-linked clones were present at relatively low frequencies in blood. Among TCR beta sequences, a motif of fewer than 10 highly homologous variants appeared characteristic of ankylosing spondylitis blood. Earlier literature documents some of the motif variants in reactive arthritis synovial fluid and blood.

CDR3 length equals 16 residues. Unmatched junction bases numbered 9, after V lost 6 bases and J lost 5 bases. This clonotype was counted between two and nine times. The target antigen is unknown. TCRdb reprocessed the 5' RACE reads via MiXCR and lists one record per CDR3 protein. The data show about 220,000 distinct CDR3 sequences, around 19% seen once. Sequencing was done on a sample of blood, either unsorted or a sorted T cell fraction (not recorded which). The receptor was derived from a male donor with ankylosing spondylitis. This chain uses TRBV12-3 or TRBV12-4 with TRBJ2-7; 14 positions agree with TRBD2. The CDR3 DNA reads TGTGCCAGCAGCCAGACTAGCGGGGGGGCCGCTGACGAGCAGTACTTC. This codes for CASSQTSGGAADEQYF.